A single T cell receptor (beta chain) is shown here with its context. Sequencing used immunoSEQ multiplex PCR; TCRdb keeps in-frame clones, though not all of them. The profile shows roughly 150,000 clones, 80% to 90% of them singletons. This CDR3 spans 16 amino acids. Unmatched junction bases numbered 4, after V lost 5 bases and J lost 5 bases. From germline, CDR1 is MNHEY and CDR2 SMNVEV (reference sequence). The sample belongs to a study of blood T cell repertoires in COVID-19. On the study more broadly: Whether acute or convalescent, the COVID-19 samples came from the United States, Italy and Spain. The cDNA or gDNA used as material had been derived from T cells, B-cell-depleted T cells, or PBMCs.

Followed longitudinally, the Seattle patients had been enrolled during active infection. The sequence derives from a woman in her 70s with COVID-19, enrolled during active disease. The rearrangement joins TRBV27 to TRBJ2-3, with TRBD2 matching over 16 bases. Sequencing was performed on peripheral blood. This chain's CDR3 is CASSTGLAGGLDTQYF. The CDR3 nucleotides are TGTGCCAGCAGTACGGGACTAGCGGGGGGGCTAGATACGCAGTATTTT.